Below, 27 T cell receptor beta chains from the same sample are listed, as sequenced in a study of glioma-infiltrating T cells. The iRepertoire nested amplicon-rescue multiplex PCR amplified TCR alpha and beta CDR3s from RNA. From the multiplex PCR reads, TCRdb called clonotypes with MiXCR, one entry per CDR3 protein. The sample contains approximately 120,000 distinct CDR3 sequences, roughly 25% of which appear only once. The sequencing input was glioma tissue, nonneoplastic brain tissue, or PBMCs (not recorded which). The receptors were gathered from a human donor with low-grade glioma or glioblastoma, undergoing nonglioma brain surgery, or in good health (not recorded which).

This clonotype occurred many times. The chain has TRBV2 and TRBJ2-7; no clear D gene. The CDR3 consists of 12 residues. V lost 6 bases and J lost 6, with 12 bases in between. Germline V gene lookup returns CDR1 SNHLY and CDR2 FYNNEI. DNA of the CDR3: TGTGCCAGCAGCCCAAAAAAAAGCGAGCAGTACTTC. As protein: CASSPKKSEQYF. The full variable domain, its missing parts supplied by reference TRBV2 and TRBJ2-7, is EPEVTQTPSHQVTQMGQEVILRCVPISNHLYFYWYRQILGQKVEFLVSFYNNEISEKSEIFDDQFSVERPDGSNFTLKIRSTKLEDSAMYFCASSPKKSEQYFGPGTRLTVT.

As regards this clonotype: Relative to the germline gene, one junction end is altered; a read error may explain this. CDR3 residues: CSVAIDSNQPRHF. DNA of the CDR3: TGCAGCGTTGCGATCGATAGCAATCAGCCCCGGCATTTT. This rearrangement joins TRBV29-1 to TRBJ1-5, with D uncertain. CDR3 length equals 13 residues. In germline, CDR1 is SQVTM, CDR2 ANQGSEA.

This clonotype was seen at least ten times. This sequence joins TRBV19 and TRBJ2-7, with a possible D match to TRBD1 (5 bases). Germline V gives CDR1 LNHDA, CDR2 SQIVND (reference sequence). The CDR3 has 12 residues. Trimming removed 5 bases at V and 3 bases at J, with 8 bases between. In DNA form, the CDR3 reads TGTGCCAGTAGTTCAGACAGCTACGAGCAGTACTTC. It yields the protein CASSSDSYEQYF.

CDR3 amino acids: CASSQADLAGGYTDTQYF. The CDR3 DNA follows: TGTGCCAGCAGCCAAGCGGACCTAGCGGGAGGTTACACAGATACGCAGTATTTT. The chain links TRBV4-2 to TRBJ2-3; 11 bases are shared with TRBD2. The CDR3 covers 18 residues. Germline trimming cut 1 base from V and 2 bases from J; bases unmatched to any gene: 8. Per the germline V gene, CDR1 is LGHNA and CDR2 is YNFKEQ.

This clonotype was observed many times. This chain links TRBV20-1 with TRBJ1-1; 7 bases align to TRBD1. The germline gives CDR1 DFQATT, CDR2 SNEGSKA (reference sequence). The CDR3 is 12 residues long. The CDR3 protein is CRMTGLNTEAFF. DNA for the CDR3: TGCAGGATGACAGGGTTGAACACTGAAGCTTTCTTT.

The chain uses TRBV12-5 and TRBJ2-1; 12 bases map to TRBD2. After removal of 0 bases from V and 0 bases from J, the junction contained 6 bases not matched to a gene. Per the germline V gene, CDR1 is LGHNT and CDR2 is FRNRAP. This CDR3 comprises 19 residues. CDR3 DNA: TGTGCTAGTGGTTTGGTACGACTAGCGGGGGAACGCTCCTACAATGAGCAGTTCTTC. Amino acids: CASGLVRLAGERSYNEQFF.

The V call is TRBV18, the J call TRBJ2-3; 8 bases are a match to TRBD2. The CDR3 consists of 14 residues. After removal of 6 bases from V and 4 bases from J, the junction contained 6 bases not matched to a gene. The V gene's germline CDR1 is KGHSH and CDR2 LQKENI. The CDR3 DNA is TGTGCCAGCTCGCGGGGACTAGAGGCAGATACGCAGTATTTT. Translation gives CASSRGLEADTQYF.

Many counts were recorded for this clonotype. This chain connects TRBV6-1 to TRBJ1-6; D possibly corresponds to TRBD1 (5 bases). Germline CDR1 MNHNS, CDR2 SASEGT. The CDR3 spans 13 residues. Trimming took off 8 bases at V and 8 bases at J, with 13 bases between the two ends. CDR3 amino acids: CASAWGLDSPLHF. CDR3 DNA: TGTGCCAGCGCCTGGGGGTTGGATTCACCCCTCCACTTT.

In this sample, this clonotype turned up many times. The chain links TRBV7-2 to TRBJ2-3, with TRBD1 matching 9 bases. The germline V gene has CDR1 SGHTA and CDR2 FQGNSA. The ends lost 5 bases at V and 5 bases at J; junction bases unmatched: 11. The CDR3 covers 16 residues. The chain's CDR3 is CASSKTWDRAKDTQYF. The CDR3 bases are TGTGCCAGCAGCAAGACGTGGGACAGGGCGAAAGATACGCAGTATTTT.

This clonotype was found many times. CDR3 loop: CASSLERRDEQFF. The CDR3 nucleotides read TGTGCCAGCAGCTTAGAGAGGCGAGATGAGCAGTTCTTC. The chain employs TRBV7-2 and TRBJ2-1, with unresolved D. The germline V and J ends were trimmed by 1 base and 8 bases, with 9 bases remaining between them. This CDR3 is 13 amino acids long. CDR1 is SGHTA and CDR2 is FQGNSA in the germline V gene.

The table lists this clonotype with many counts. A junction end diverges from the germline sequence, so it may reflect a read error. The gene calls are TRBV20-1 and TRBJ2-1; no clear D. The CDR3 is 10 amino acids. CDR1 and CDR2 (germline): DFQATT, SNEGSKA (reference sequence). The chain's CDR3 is CSATYYEQFF. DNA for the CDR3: TGCAGTGCTACCTACTATGAGCAGTTCTTC.

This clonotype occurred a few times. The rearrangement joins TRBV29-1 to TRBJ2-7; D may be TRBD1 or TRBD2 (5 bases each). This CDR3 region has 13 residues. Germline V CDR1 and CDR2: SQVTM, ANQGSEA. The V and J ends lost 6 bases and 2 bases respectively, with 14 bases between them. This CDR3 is CSVIGTQTYEQYF. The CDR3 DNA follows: TGCAGCGTCATCGGGACGCAGACCTACGAGCAGTACTTC.

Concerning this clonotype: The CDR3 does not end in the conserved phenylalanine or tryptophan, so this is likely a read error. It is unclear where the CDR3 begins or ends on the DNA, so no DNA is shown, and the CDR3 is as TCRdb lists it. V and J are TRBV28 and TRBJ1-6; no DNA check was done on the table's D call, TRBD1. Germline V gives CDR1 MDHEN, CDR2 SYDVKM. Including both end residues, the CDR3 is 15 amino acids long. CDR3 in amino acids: CASRAGQANNSPLHL.

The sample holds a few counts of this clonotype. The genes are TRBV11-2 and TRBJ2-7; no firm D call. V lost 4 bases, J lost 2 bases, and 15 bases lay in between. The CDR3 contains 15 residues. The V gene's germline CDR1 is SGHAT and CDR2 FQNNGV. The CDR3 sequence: CASSSWVRWPYEQYF. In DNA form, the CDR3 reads TGTGCCAGCAGCTCTTGGGTTCGATGGCCCTACGAGCAGTACTTC.

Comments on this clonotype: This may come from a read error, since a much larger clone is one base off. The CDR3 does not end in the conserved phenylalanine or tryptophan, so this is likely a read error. The CDR3 protein is CASSDTNEQFL. In nucleotides, the CDR3 is TGTGCCAGCAGTGATACCAATGAGCAGTTCCTC. The J gene is TRBJ2-1, the V gene TRBV25-1; D unclear. The CDR3 consists of 11 residues. Germline V gives CDR1 MGHDK, CDR2 SYGVNS. V lost 3 bases, J lost 6 bases, and 3 bases lay in between.

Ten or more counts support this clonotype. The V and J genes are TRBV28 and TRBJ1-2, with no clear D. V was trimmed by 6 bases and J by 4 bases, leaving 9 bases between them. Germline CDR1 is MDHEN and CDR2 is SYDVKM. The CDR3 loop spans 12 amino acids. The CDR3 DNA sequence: TGTGCCAGCAGCCGGGGATCCTATGGCTACACCTTC. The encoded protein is CASSRGSYGYTF.

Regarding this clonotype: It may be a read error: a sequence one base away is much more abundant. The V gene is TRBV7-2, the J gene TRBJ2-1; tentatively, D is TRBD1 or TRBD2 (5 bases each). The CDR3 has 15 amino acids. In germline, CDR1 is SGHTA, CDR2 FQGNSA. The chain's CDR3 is CASRLVTGPYNEQFF. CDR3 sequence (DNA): TGTGCCAGCCGCTTAGTGACGGGACCTTACAATGAGCAGTTCTTC.

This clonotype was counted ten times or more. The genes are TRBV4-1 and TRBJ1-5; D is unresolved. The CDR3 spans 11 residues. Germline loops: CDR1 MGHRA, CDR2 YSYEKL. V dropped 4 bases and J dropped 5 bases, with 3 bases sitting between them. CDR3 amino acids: CASSPYQPQHF. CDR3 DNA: TGCGCCAGCAGCCCATATCAGCCCCAGCATTTT.

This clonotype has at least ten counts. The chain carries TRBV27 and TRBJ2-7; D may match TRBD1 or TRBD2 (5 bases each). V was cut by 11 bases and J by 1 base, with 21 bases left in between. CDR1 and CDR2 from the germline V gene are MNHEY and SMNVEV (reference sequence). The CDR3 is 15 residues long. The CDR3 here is CASKHGRGASYEQYF. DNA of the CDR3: TGTGCCTCCAAACATGGGAGAGGGGCATCCTACGAGCAGTACTTC.

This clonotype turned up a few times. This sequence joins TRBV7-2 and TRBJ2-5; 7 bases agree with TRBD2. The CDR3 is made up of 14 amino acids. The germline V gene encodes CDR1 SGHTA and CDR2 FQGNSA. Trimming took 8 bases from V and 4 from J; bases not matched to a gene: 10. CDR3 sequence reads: CASPGGSPGETQYF. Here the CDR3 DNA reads TGTGCCAGCCCAGGCGGGAGCCCCGGAGAGACCCAGTACTTC. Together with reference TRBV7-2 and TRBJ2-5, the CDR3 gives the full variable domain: GAGVSQSPSNKVTEKGKDVELRCDPISGHTALYWYRQSLGQGLEFLIYFQGNSAPDKSGLPSDRFSAERTGGSVSTLTIQRTQQEDSAVYLCASPGGSPGETQYFGPGTRLLVL.

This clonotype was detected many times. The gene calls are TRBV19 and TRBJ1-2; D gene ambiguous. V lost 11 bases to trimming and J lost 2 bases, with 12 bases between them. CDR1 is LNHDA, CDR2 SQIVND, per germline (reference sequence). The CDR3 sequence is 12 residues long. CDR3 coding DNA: TGTGCCGCTGGACCGCCGAACTATGGCTACACCTTC. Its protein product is CAAGPPNYGYTF.

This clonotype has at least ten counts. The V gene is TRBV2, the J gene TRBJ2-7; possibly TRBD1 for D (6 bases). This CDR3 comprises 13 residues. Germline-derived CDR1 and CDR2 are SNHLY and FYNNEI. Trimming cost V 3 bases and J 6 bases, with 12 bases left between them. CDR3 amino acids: CASSDGQPLEQYF. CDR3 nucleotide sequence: TGTGCCAGCAGTGATGGACAGCCCCTCGAGCAGTACTTC.

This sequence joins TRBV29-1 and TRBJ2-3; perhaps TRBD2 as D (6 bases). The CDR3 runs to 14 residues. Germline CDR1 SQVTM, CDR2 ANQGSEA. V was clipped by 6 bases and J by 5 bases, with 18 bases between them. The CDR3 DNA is TGCAGCGTGATCGGGACTCAGAACCAAGATACGCAGTATTTT. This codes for CSVIGTQNQDTQYF.

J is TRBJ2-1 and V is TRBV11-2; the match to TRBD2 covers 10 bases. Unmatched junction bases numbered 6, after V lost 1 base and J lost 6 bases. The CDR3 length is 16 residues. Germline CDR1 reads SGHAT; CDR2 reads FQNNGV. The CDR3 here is CASSLGGAGGPNEQFF. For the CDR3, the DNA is TGTGCCAGCAGCTTAGGAGGAGCGGGAGGGCCCAATGAGCAGTTCTTC.

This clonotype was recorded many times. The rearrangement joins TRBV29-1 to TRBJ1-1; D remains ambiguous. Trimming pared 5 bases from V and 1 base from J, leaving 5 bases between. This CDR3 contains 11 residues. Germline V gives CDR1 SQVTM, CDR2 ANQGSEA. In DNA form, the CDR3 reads TGCAGCGTTTTAAGGAACACTGAAGCTTTCTTT. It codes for CSVLRNTEAFF.

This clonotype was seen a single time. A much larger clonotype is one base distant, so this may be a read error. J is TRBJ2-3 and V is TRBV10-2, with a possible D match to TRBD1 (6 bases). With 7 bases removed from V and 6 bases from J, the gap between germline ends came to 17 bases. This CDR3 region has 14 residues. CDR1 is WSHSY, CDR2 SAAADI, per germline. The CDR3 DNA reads TGCGCCAGCAAGGCTAGGGGGAGCAGTGATACGCAGTATTTT. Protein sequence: CASKARGSSDTQYF.

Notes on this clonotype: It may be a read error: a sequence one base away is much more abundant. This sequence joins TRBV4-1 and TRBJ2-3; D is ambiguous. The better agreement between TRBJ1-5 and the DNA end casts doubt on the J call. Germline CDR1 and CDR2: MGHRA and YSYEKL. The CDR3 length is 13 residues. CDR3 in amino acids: CASSHQLADTQHF. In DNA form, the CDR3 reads TGCGCCAGCAGCCATCAGCTGGCAGATACGCAGCATTTT.